A selection of T cell receptor beta chains follows, all from one sample in a study of cytomegalovirus exposure and HLA in healthy donors. Sequencing used immunoSEQ multiplex PCR; TCRdb keeps in-frame clones, though not all of them. This sample yields tens of thousands of clones, of which approximately 74% are seen a single time; about a fifth belongs to the top ten. Sequenced input: PBMCs. The receptors were gathered from a woman aged 25-40 years in good health and CMV-seropositive. The CDR3 runs from the conserved cysteine through the conserved F or W. Each record gives: J gene, D gene, clone size, V gene, CDR3 DNA, CDR3 protein. D genes are given only for firm matches. The listing skips clone size in some rows; elsewhere it reads once, few, many or a size class.

J: TRBJ2-7
D: NA
size: NA
V: TRBV7-2
DNA: TGTGCCAGCAGCTTAGCGCTTGGCCAGGGGATGGAAGAGCAGTACTTC
CDR3: CASSLALGQGMEEQYF

J: TRBJ2-2
D: NA
size: NA
V: TRBV4-1
DNA: TGCGCCAGCAGCCAAGAGTATACCGGGGAGCTGTTTTTT
CDR3: CASSQEYTGELFF

J: TRBJ2-1
D: NA
size: NA
V: TRBV7-2
DNA: TGTGCCAGCAGCTTTTCGGGACAAGCCTACAATGAGCAGTTCTTC
CDR3: CASSFSGQAYNEQFF

J: TRBJ2-2
D: TRBD2
size: NA
V: TRBV19
DNA: TGTGCCAGTAATCTACTAGCGACGGCCGGGGAGCTGTTTTTT
CDR3: CASNLLATAGELFF

J: TRBJ1-5
D: NA
size: NA
V: TRBV5-1
DNA: TGCGCCAGCAGCTATGGGGGGGACAATCAGCCCCAGCATTTT
CDR3: CASSYGGDNQPQHF

J: TRBJ2-7
D: TRBD2
size: NA
V: TRBV28
DNA: TGTGCCAGCCGGATAGGGGCTAGCGGGAGTGGTGAGCAGTACTTC
CDR3: CASRIGASGSGEQYF

J: TRBJ1-2
D: TRBD1
size: few
V: TRBV27
DNA: TGTGCCAGCAGTTCAGGGGGGCAAAACTATGGCTACACCTTC
CDR3: CASSSGGQNYGYTF

J: TRBJ2-7
D: TRBD1
size: NA
V: TRBV5-1
DNA: TGCGCCAGCAGCTTACAGGGGAACGAGCAGTACTTC
CDR3: CASSLQGNEQYF

J: TRBJ2-3
D: TRBD2
size: NA
V: TRBV13
DNA: TGTGCCAGCACCTTGGGGAGCGGGAGTACAGATACGCAGTATTTT
CDR3: CASTLGSGSTDTQYF

J: TRBJ1-2
D: NA
size: NA
V: TRBV25-1
DNA: TGTGCCAGCAGTGGCCAGGGATATGGCTACACCTTC
CDR3: CASSGQGYGYTF

J: TRBJ2-1
D: NA
size: NA
V: TRBV13
DNA: TGTGCCAGCAGCTCCCCCTCCCCGGGGAATGAGCAGTTCTTC
CDR3: CASSSPSPGNEQFF

J: TRBJ2-1
D: NA
size: NA
V: TRBV30
DNA: TGTGCCTGGAGTTTTCAGGGGCAAGGGAAGTTCTTC
CDR3: CAWSFQGQGKFF

J: TRBJ1-2
D: NA
size: once
V: TRBV6-5
DNA: TGTGCCAGCAGGGCCCAGGGAGGCTACACCTTC
CDR3: CASRAQGGYTF

J: TRBJ2-7
D: NA
size: NA
V: TRBV4-3
DNA: TGCGCCAGCAGCCAAGGCCACAGGGAACAGTACGAGCAGTACTTC
CDR3: CASSQGHREQYEQYF

J: TRBJ2-7
D: TRBD1
size: NA
V: TRBV7-8
DNA: TGTGCCAGCAGCCCTGCCTCCCGGGACAGCTTCTACGAGCAGTACTTC
CDR3: CASSPASRDSFYEQYF